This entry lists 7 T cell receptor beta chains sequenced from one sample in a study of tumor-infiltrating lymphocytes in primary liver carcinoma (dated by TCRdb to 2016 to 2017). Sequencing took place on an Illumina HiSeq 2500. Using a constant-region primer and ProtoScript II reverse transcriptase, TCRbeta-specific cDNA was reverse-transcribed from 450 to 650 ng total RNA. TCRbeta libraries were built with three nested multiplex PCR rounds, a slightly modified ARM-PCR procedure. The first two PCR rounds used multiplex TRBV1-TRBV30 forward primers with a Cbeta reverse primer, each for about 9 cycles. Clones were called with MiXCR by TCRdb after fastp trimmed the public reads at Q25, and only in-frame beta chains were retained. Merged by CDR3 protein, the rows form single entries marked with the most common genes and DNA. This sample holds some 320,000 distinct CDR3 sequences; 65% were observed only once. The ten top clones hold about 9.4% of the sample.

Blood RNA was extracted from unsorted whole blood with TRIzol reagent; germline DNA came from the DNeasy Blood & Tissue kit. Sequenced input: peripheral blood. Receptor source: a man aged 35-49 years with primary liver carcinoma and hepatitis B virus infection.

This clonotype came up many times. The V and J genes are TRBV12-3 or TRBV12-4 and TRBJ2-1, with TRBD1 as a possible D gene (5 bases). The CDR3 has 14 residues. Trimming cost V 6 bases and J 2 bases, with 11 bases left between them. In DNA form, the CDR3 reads TGTGCCAGCAGCCCGGCCAGGGCCTACAATGAGCAGTTCTTC. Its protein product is CASSPARAYNEQFF.

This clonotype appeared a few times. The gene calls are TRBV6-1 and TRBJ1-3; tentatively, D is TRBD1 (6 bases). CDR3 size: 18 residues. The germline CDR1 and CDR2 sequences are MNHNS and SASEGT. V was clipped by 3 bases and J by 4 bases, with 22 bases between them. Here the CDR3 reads CASSDRDMGFLGGNTIYF. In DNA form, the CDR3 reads TGTGCCAGCAGTGACCGGGACATGGGTTTTCTAGGAGGAAACACCATATATTTT.

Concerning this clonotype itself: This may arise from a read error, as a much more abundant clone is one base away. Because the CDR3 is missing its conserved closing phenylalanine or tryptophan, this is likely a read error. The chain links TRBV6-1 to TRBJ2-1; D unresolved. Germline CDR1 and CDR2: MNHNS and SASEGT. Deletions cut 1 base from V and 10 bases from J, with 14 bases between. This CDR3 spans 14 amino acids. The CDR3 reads CASSEGASGEEQFC. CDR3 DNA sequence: TGTGCCAGCAGTGAAGGGGCTAGTGGAGAGGAGCAGTTCTGC.

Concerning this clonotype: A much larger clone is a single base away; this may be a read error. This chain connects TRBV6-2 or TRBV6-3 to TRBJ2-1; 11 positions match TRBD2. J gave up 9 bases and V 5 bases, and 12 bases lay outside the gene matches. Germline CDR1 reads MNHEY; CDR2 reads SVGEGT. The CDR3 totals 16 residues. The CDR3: CASSHASGRTSGEQFF. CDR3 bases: TGTGCCAGCAGTCACGCTAGCGGGAGGACAAGCGGTGAGCAGTTCTTC.

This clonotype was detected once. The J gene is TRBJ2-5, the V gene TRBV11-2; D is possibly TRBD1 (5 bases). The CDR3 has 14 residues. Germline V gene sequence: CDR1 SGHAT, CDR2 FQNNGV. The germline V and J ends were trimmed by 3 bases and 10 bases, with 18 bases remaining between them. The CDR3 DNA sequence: TGTGCCAGCAGCTTGGATACAGGATCGCGGATCCAGTACTTC. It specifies CASSLDTGSRIQYF.

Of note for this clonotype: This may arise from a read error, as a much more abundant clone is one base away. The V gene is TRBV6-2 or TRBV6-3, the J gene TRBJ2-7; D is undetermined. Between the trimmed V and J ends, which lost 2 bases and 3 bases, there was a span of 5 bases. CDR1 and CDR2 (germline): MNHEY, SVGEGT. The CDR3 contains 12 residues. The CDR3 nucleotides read TGTGCCAGCAGTTACGTCTGCTACGAGCAGTACTTC. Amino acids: CASSYVCYEQYF.

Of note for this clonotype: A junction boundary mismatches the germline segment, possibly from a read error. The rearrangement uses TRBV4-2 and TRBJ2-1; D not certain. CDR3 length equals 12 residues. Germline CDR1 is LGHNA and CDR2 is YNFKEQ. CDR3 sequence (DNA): TGTGCCAGCAACGCGCGGCAGGATGAGCAGTCCTTC. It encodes CASNARQDEQSF.